The T cell receptor (beta chain) under discussion was sequenced for a study of blood T cell repertoires in COVID-19. Study as a whole: PBMCs, B-cell-depleted T cells, or T cells were the source of the cDNA or gDNA that made up the material.

The CDR3 runs to 17 residues. The ends were cut back, 4 bases at V and 4 bases at J, with 22 bases in the middle. Germline V gene data show CDR1 as ENHRY and CDR2 as SYGVKD. Assay used: immunoSEQ multiplex PCR; TCRdb lists only in-frame clones, some missing. The data hold approximately 180,000 clones, with 89% observed a single time. Everyone who took part was roughly 18 to 89 years old, and they came from about 23 US areas. The sample taken for sequencing was PBMCs or T cells enriched from blood (not recorded which). The chain uses TRBV10-3 and TRBJ1-2; possibly TRBD1 for D (6 bases). The TCR originated in a woman aged 35 to 49 with acute COVID-19. The CDR3 reads CAISAEGGRFISYGYTF. The CDR3, as DNA: TGTGCCATCAGTGCCGAAGGGGGAAGGTTCATTAGCTATGGCTACACCTTC.